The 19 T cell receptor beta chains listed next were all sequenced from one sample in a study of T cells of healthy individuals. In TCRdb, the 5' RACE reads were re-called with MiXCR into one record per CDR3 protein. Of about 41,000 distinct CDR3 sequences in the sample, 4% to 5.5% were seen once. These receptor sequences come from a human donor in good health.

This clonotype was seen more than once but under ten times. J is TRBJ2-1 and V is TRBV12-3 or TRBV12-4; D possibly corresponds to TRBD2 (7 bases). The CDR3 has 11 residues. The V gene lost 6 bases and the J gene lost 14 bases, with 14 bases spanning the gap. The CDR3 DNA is TGTGCCAGCAGAGGACTAGAGGGGGAGTTCTTC. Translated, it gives CASRGLEGEFF.

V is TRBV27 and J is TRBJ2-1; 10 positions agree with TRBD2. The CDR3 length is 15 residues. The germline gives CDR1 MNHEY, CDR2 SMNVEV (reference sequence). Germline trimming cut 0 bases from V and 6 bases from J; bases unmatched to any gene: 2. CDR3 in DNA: TGTGCCAGCAGTTTATCTAGCGGGGGGTTCAATGAGCAGTTCTTC. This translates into CASSLSSGGFNEQFF.

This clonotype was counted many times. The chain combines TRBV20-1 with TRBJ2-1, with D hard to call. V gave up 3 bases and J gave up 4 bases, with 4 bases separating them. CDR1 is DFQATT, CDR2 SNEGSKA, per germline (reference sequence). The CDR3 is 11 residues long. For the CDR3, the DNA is TGCAGTGCTAGGTCATACAATGAGCAGTTCTTC. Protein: CSARSYNEQFF.

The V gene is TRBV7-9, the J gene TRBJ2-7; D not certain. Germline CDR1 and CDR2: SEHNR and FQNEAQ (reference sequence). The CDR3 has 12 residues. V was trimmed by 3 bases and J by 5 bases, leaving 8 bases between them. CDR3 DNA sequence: TGTGCCAGCAGCTTGAACACAAACGAGCAGTACTTC. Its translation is CASSLNTNEQYF.

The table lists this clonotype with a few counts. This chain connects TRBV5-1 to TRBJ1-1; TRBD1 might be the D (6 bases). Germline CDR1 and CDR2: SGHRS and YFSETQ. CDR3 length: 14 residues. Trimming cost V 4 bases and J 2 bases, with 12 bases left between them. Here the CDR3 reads CASSQDSQNTEAFF. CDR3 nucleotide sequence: TGCGCCAGCAGCCAGGACAGTCAAAACACTGAAGCTTTCTTT.

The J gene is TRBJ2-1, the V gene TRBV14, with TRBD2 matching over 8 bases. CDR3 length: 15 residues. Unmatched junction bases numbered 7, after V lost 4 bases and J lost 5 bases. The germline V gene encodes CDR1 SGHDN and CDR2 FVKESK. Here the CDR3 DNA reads TGTGCCAGCAGCCCCGTTAGCGGGATCGACAATGAGCAGTTCTTC. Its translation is CASSPVSGIDNEQFF.

The chain's CDR3 is CASSPRLAGANEQFF. CDR3 DNA: TGTGCCAGCAGTCCCCGACTAGCGGGAGCCAATGAGCAGTTCTTC. This rearrangement joins TRBV11-1 to TRBJ2-1, with 12 bases lining up with TRBD2. V shed 6 bases and J 6 bases; nucleotides not matched to a gene: 6. The CDR3 runs 15 residues. Germline assignment: CDR1 SGHAT and CDR2 FQDESV (reference sequence).

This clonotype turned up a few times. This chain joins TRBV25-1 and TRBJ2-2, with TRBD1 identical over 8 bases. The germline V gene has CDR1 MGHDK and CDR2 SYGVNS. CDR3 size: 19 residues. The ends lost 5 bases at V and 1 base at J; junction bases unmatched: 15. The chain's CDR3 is CASSSHRGRFIRNTGELFF. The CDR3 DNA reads TGTGCCAGCAGTTCTCACAGGGGGAGATTTATACGGAACACCGGGGAGCTGTTTTTT.

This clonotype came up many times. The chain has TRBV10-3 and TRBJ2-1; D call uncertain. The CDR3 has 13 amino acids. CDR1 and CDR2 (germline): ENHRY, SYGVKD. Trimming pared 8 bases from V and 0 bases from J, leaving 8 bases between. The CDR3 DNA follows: TGTGCCATCTCCGTTAACTCCTACAATGAGCAGTTCTTC. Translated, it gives CAISVNSYNEQFF.

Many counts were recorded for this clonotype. CDR3 bases: TGTGCCAGCAGCTTAAGTCGAGACAGGTCCTCTGGAAACACCATATATTTT. It specifies CASSLSRDRSSGNTIYF. The chain carries TRBV7-9 and TRBJ1-3, with D perhaps matching TRBD1 (6 bases). Germline assignment: CDR1 SEHNR and CDR2 FQNEAQ (reference sequence). Trimming removed 2 bases at V and 0 bases at J, with 14 bases between. This CDR3 has 17 amino acids.

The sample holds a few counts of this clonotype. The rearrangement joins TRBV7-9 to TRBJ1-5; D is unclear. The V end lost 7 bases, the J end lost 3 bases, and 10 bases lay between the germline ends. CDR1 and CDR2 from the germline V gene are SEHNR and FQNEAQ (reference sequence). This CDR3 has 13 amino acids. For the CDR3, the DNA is TGTGCCAGCACCGGCGGGCCCAATCAGCCCCAGCATTTT. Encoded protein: CASTGGPNQPQHF.

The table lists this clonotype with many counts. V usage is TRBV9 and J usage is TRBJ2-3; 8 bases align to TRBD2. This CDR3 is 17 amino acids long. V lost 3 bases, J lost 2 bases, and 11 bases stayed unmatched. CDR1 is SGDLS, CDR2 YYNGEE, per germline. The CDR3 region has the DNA TGTGCCAGCAGCGCAAGGTCTAGCGGGCCTGTCACAGATACGCAGTATTTT. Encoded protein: CASSARSSGPVTDTQYF.

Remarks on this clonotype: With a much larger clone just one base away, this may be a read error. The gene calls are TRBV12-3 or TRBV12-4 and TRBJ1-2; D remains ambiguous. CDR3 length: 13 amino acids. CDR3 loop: CASRRNDNYGYNF. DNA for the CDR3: TGTGCCAGCAGGAGAAACGACAACTATGGCTACAACTTC.

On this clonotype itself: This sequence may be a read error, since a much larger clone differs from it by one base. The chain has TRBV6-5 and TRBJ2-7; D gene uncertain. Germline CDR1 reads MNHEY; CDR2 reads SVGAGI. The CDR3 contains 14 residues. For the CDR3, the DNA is TGTGCCAGAAGTTACTCCCTGGCGGCCTACGAGCAGTACTTC. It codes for CARSYSLAAYEQYF.

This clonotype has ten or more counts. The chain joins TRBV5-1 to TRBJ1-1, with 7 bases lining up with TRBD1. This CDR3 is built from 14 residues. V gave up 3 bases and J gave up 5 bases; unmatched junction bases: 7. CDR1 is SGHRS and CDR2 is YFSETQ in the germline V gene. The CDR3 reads CASSSQGPGTEAFF. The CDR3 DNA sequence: TGCGCCAGCAGCTCACAGGGGCCGGGGACTGAAGCTTTCTTT.

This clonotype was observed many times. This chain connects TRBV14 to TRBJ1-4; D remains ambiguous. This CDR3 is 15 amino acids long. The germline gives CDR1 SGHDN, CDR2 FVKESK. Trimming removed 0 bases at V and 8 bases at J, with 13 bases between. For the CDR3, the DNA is TGTGCCAGCAGCCAAGAAACAGTTCAGTACGAAAAACTGTTTTTT. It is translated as CASSQETVQYEKLFF.

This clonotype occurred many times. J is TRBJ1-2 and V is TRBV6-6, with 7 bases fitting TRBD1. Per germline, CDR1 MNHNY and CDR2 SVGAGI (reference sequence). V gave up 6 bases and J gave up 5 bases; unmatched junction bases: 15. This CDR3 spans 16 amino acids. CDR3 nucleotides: TGTGCCAGCAGGACAGACGGGGGACAGCAAAGTTATGGCTACACCTTC. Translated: CASRTDGGQQSYGYTF.

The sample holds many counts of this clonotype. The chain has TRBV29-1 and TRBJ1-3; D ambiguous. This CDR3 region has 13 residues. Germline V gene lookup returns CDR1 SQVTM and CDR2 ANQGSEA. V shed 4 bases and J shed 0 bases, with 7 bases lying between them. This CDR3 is CSVVAGSGNTIYF. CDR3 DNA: TGCAGCGTTGTTGCAGGCTCTGGAAACACCATATATTTT.

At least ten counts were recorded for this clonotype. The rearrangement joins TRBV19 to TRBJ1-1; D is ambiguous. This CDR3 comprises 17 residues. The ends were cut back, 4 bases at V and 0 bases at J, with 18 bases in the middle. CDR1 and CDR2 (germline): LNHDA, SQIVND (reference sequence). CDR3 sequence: CASSNPSGATMNTEAFF. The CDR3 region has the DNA TGTGCCAGTAGTAATCCCTCTGGAGCGACCATGAACACTGAAGCTTTCTTT.